This is a list of T cell receptor beta chains from one sample in a study of metastatic and nonmetastatic thyroid tumors. From the PCR reads, TCRdb re-called clones with MiXCR. The table includes approximately 14,000 clones, 25% to 35% detected once. Sequenced input: tumor tissue. The receptors come from a male donor with papillary thyroid cancer or a benign thyroid nodule (not recorded which). Some clones in this sample may be carry-over from other donors' samples. The CDR3 runs from the conserved cysteine through the conserved F or W. The order of the fields is D gene, J gene, clone size, V gene, CDR3 protein, CDR3 DNA. A D gene is named only where the DNA matches it firmly. Clone size is stated in some rows and not others, as once, few, many or a class when expanded.

NA | TRBJ1-1 | many | TRBV7-9 | CASSGNRGRGPEAFF | TGTGCCAGCAGCGGAAACCGGGGTAGGGGACCTGAAGCTTTCTTT
TRBD2 | TRBJ2-1 | many | TRBV27 | CASSPGTSGGYYNEQFF | TGTGCCAGCAGTCCCGGGACTAGCGGGGGGTATTACAATGAGCAGTTCTTC
TRBD1 | TRBJ2-1 | NA | TRBV7-3 | CPSSYRQGVKKEQFF | TGTCCCAGCAGCTACCGGCAGGGGGTAAAAAAGGAGCAGTTCTTC
NA | TRBJ2-1 | many | TRBV20-1 | CSARDQMPQAYNEQFF | TGCAGTGCTAGAGATCAGATGCCCCAAGCCTACAATGAGCAGTTCTTC
NA | TRBJ1-4 | many | TRBV10-3 | CAISEGLLGTNEKLFF | TGTGCCATCAGCGAGGGCTTACTAGGAACTAATGAAAAACTGTTTTTT
NA | TRBJ2-7 | NA | TRBV3-1 | CASSRVSFSGFEQYF | TGTGCCAGCAGCAGAGTCTCCTTTTCTGGGTTCGAGCAGTACTTC
TRBD2 | TRBJ2-1 | many | TRBV14 | CASSQGDGTSVNEQFF | TGTGCCAGCAGCCAAGGGGATGGGACTAGCGTCAATGAGCAGTTCTTC
TRBD2 | TRBJ2-1 | few | TRBV20-1 | CSAGLADIGEQFF | TGCAGTGCCGGACTAGCGGATATTGGGGAGCAGTTCTTC
TRBD2 | TRBJ2-1 | many | TRBV6-1 | CASRGPGLAVNEQFF | TGTGCCAGCAGAGGGCCGGGACTAGCGGTAAATGAGCAGTTCTTC
NA | TRBJ2-7 | NA | TRBV18 | CVSHTQGSYEQYF | TGTGTCAGCCACACCCAGGGCTCCTACGAGCAGTACTTC
NA | TRBJ2-7 | NA | TRBV28 | CASSSRTPYEQYF | TGTGCCAGCAGTTCGCGTACCCCCTACGAGCAGTACTTC
TRBD1 | TRBJ1-6 | many | TRBV18 | CASSPSPGTVNSPLHF | TGTGCCAGCTCACCGAGCCCAGGGACAGTTAATTCACCCCTCCACTTT
NA | TRBJ2-2 | many | TRBV13 | CASSLAVTGELFF | TGTGCCAGCAGCTTAGCAGTAACCGGGGAGCTGTTTTTT
TRBD1 | TRBJ1-1 | many | TRBV18 | CASSLSRGTGGQGTEAFF | TGTGCCAGCTCACTGAGTAGGGGGACAGGGGGCCAGGGGACTGAAGCTTTCTTT
TRBD1 | TRBJ2-2 | NA | TRBV7-3 | CASSLRQGAGELFF | TGTGCCAGCAGCTTAAGACAGGGAGCCGGGGAGCTGTTTTTT
NA | TRBJ2-3 | many | TRBV6-1 | CASSRGAADTQYF | TGTGCCAGCAGTAGAGGGGCCGCAGATACGCAGTATTTT
TRBD2 | TRBJ2-3 | many | TRBV15 | CATSTTAGGFTDTQYF | TGTGCCACCAGCACCACAGCGGGAGGGTTCACAGATACGCAGTATTTT
NA | TRBJ1-6 | NA | TRBV20-1 | CSAREMDMGDNSPLHF | TGCAGTGCTAGAGAGATGGACATGGGGGATAATTCACCCCTCCACTTT
TRBD1 | TRBJ2-7 | NA | TRBV6-2/TRBV6-3 | CASSYSDRVYEQYF | TGTGCCAGCAGTTACTCGGACAGGGTCTACGAGCAGTACTTC
NA | TRBJ1-2 | NA | TRBV7-6 | CVSSPREGTYGYTF | TGTGTCAGCAGCCCACGCGAGGGTACCTATGGCTACACCTTC
TRBD1 | TRBJ1-3 | NA | TRBV5-1 | CASSLAATGVGNTIYF | TGCGCCAGCAGTTTAGCCGCTACAGGGGTCGGAAACACCATATATTTT
TRBD2 | TRBJ2-7 | NA | TRBV28 | CASSPNLGGGRHEQYF | TGTGCCAGCAGCCCAAATCTAGGCGGCGGGAGGCACGAGCAGTACTTC
NA | TRBJ2-1 | NA | TRBV19 | CASSIGGFYIEQFF | TGTGCCAGTAGTATAGGGGGCTTCTACATTGAGCAGTTCTTC
NA | TRBJ1-2 | NA | TRBV6-1 | CASSLRLEYGYTF | TGTGCCAGCAGTCTAAGACTGGAATATGGCTACACCTTC
NA | TRBJ1-1 | many | TRBV4-1 | CASSQRVESEAFF | TGCGCCAGCAGCCAACGAGTGGAGAGTGAAGCTTTCTTT
NA | TRBJ2-7 | many | TRBV20-1 | CSARPTWSGDSYEQYF | TGCAGTGCTAGGCCAACATGGTCAGGAGACTCCTACGAGCAGTACTTC
NA | TRBJ1-4 | many | TRBV10-3 | CAISESEGGSEKLFF | TGTGCCATCAGTGAGTCTGAGGGCGGCAGTGAAAAACTGTTTTTT
NA | TRBJ1-5 | NA | TRBV12-3/TRBV12-4 | CVSSSRVPQHF | TGTGTCAGCAGTAGCAGGGTGCCCCAGCATTTT
NA | TRBJ1-1 | medium-sized | TRBV27 | CASTRSLRGSTEAFF | TGTGCCAGCACTCGTTCCCTTCGGGGCAGCACTGAAGCTTTCTTT
NA | TRBJ2-7 | many | TRBV28 | CASSFRVGYEQYF | TGTGCCAGCAGTTTCAGGGTTGGGTACGAGCAGTACTTC
NA | TRBJ1-1 | many | TRBV3-1 | CASSQVPGYTEAFF | TGTGCCAGCAGCCAAGTTCCGGGGTACACTGAAGCTTTCTTT
TRBD2 | TRBJ2-1 | many | TRBV6-4 | CASSDSAGSYNEQFF | TGTGCCAGCAGTGACTCAGCGGGGTCCTACAATGAGCAGTTCTTC
NA | TRBJ2-1 | few | TRBV28 | CASSPHNNEQFF | TGTGCCAGCAGCCCTCATAACAATGAGCAGTTCTTC
TRBD2 | TRBJ2-1 | many | TRBV2 | CASSLAGVPEQFF | TGTGCCAGCAGTCTAGCGGGAGTACCTGAGCAGTTCTTC
NA | TRBJ2-1 | medium-sized | TRBV12-3/TRBV12-4 | CASSSDGNEQFF | TGTGCCAGCAGTTCAGACGGCAATGAGCAGTTCTTC
NA | TRBJ1-2 | NA | TRBV20-1 | CSARDMGGSDYGYTF | TGCAGTGCTAGAGATATGGGGGGCTCCGACTATGGCTACACCTTC
NA | TRBJ1-4 | medium-sized | TRBV6-1 | CASSLQGGINEKLFF | TGTGCCAGCAGTCTCCAGGGCGGAATTAATGAAAAACTGTTTTTT
NA | TRBJ2-7 | NA | TRBV28 | CGSGRKEQYF | TGTGGCAGCGGCCGGAAAGAGCAGTACTTC
NA | TRBJ1-1 | many | TRBV5-1 | CASSYGGRQPAFF | TGCGCCAGCAGCTATGGCGGCAGGCAACCGGCTTTCTTT
TRBD1 | TRBJ2-7 | NA | TRBV28 | CASTGGYEQYF | TGTGCCAGCACAGGGGGCTACGAGCAGTACTTC
TRBD1 | TRBJ2-7 | NA | TRBV5-1 | CASSRQGWDEQYF | TGCGCCAGCAGCCGACAGGGTTGGGACGAGCAGTACTTC
TRBD1 | TRBJ2-7 | few | TRBV12-3/TRBV12-4 | CASSNDRDRDYEQYF | TGTGCCAGCAGCAACGACCGGGACAGGGATTACGAGCAGTACTTC
NA | TRBJ1-6 | few | TRBV20-1 | CSASDLTVSPLHF | TGCAGTGCTAGTGATCTGACAGTTTCACCCCTCCACTTT
NA | TRBJ1-1 | NA | TRBV20-1 | CTARAFGQGLGTEAFF | TGCACTGCTAGAGCTTTCGGGCAGGGATTGGGCACTGAAGCTTTCTTT
TRBD2 | TRBJ2-7 | many | TRBV4-2 | CASSQGLADPSSYEQYF | TGTGCCAGCAGCCAAGGGCTAGCGGATCCGAGCTCCTACGAGCAGTACTTC
NA | TRBJ1-2 | NA | TRBV6-1 | CASSEEETSYGYTF | TGTGCCAGCAGTGAAGAGGAGACAAGCTATGGCTACACCTTC
TRBD2 | TRBJ2-7 | many | TRBV7-2 | CASSSRAGGLSYEQYF | TGTGCCAGCAGCTCTAGGGCGGGGGGTCTCTCCTACGAGCAGTACTTC
TRBD2 | TRBJ2-1 | many | TRBV29-1 | CSVAKRGNEQFF | TGCAGCGTTGCCAAGCGGGGCAATGAGCAGTTCTTC
TRBD1 | TRBJ1-2 | many | TRBV12-3/TRBV12-4 | CASSPTGDYGYTF | TGTGCCAGCAGTCCTACAGGGGACTATGGCTACACCTTC
NA | TRBJ2-6 | many | TRBV11-1 | CASTEEGALGANVLTF | TGTGCCAGCACCGAGGAGGGGGCGCTTGGGGCCAACGTCCTGACTTTC
TRBD1 | TRBJ1-5 | NA | TRBV20-1 | CSARQGIQPQHF | TGCAGTGCAAGACAGGGTATACAGCCACAGCATTTT
NA | TRBJ2-2 | many | TRBV28 | CASSLWDKVYTNAGELFF | TGTGCCAGCAGTTTATGGGACAAGGTCTATACAAACGCCGGGGAGCTGTTTTTT
NA | TRBJ1-6 | NA | TRBV5-1 | CASSWQGPYNAPIRF | TGCGCCAGCAGCTGGCAGGGCCCCTATAATGCACCCATCCGCTTT
NA | TRBJ2-7 | large | TRBV6-1 | CASSERVGRWSYEQYF | TGTGCCAGCAGTGAACGGGTCGGGCGGTGGTCCTACGAGCAGTACTTC